The 32 T cell receptor beta chains below come from one sample, sequenced in a study of blood T cell repertoires in COVID-19. TCRdb keeps only in-frame clones here, not all; method: immunoSEQ multiplex PCR. The sample shows some 250,000 clones, over 70% of them seen only once. The sample consisted of peripheral blood. The receptors come from a man aged 40-55 years with acute or convalescent COVID-19.

The gene calls are TRBV6-5 and TRBJ2-3, with 10 bases lining up with TRBD2. The CDR3 loop spans 15 amino acids. The trim removed 7 bases at V and 4 bases at J, leaving 8 bases unmatched. Germline CDR1 and CDR2: MNHEY and SVGAGI. CDR3 sequence: CASTQGLAGADTQYF. The DNA for the CDR3 is TGTGCCAGCACCCAAGGGCTAGCGGGAGCAGATACGCAGTATTTT.

This chain links TRBV30 with TRBJ2-3; D is possibly TRBD2 (5 bases). Germline loops: CDR1 GTSNPN, CDR2 SVGIG (reference sequence). CDR3 size: 13 residues. The chain's CDR3 is CALVSGDTDTQYF. The DNA of the CDR3 is TGTGCTTTGGTGAGCGGAGACACAGATACGCAGTATTTT.

The chain joins TRBV12-5 to TRBJ1-2, with D uncertain. Germline V CDR1 and CDR2: LGHNT, FRNRAP. The CDR3 is 13 residues long. Trimming shortened V by 7 bases and J by 9 bases, and 18 bases separated the two germline ends. CDR3 protein: CASAQPTRVSYTF. The CDR3 DNA sequence: TGTGCTAGTGCCCAACCTACGAGAGTAAGCTACACCTTC.

This chain links TRBV27 with TRBJ2-5, with D perhaps matching TRBD1 (6 bases). Germline V gene lookup returns CDR1 MNHEY and CDR2 SMNVEV (reference sequence). Trimming removed 2 bases from V and 9 bases from J, with 7 bases in between. The CDR3 length is 11 residues. The DNA of the CDR3 is TGTGCCAGCAGTTTAAAGGGGGCCCAGTACTTC. It encodes CASSLKGAQYF.

This clone turned up a few times. V usage is TRBV5-5 and J usage is TRBJ2-4, with 15 nucleotides matching TRBD2. Germline CDR1 reads SGHKS; CDR2 reads YYEKEE (reference sequence). The CDR3 is 18 amino acids. V dropped 5 bases and J dropped 0; count of bases not matched to a gene: 6. As DNA, the CDR3 is TGTGCCAGCAGTAGAGGACTAGCGGGAGGGATAGCCAAAAACATTCAGTACTTC. It is translated as CASSRGLAGGIAKNIQYF.

This clone was picked up a small number of times. The chain has TRBV19 and TRBJ1-3; TRBD1 agrees at 7 bases. CDR1 and CDR2 (germline): LNHDA, SQIVND (reference sequence). The CDR3 loop spans 17 amino acids. After removal of 5 bases from V and 0 bases from J, the junction contained 10 bases not matched to a gene. As DNA, the CDR3 is TGTGCCAGTAGTCCCCAAGGGGGCTTTTCCTCTGGAAACACCATATATTTT. This encodes CASSPQGGFSSGNTIYF. Full variable domain (remainder filled in from reference TRBV19 and TRBJ1-3): DGGITQSPKYLFRKEGQNVTLSCEQNLNHDAMYWYRQDPGQGLRLIYYSQIVNDFQKGDIAEGYSVSREKKESFPLTVTSAQKNPTAFYLCASSPQGGFSSGNTIYFGEGSWLTVV.

V usage is TRBV12-5 and J usage is TRBJ2-2; D gene unclear. The CDR3 sequence is 13 residues long. The V end was cut by 9 bases, the J end by 4 bases, with 12 bases between. Germline V lookup: CDR1 LGHNT, CDR2 FRNRAP. In DNA form, the CDR3 reads TGTGCTAGCGGCCAGGAACGCACCGGGGAGCTGTTTTTT. Translating gives CASGQERTGELFF.

This chain joins TRBV19 and TRBJ1-1; D possibly corresponds to TRBD1 (5 bases). Trimming shortened V by 3 bases and J by 5 bases, and 13 bases separated the two germline ends. The CDR3 is 14 residues long. CDR1 and CDR2 from the germline V gene are LNHDA and SQIVND (reference sequence). CDR3: CASSIGATETEAFF. In nucleotides, the CDR3 is TGTGCCAGTAGTATTGGGGCGACAGAGACTGAAGCTTTCTTT.

The V gene is TRBV10-3, the J gene TRBJ2-7; 11 bases fit TRBD2. The CDR3 loop spans 16 amino acids. Losses at the gene ends were 4 bases for V and 6 bases for J; bases not matched to a gene: 11. CDR1 and CDR2 (germline): ENHRY, SYGVKD. CDR3 residues: CAISGLAGGPGGEQYF. CDR3 in DNA: TGTGCCATCAGTGGGCTAGCGGGAGGACCCGGGGGCGAGCAGTACTTC.

The V and J genes are TRBV28 and TRBJ1-4; D is unresolved. V lost 11 bases and J lost 2, with 6 bases in between. Germline CDR1 and CDR2: MDHEN and SYDVKM. The CDR3 has 11 residues. CDR3: CALRTNEKLFF. The CDR3 nucleotides are TGTGCCCTCCGGACTAATGAAAAACTGTTTTTT.

The rearrangement joins TRBV7-9 to TRBJ2-2, with TRBD1 as a possible D gene (5 bases). The CDR3 runs 15 residues. The V end was cut by 3 bases, the J end by 2 bases, with 10 bases between. The germline V gene has CDR1 SEHNR and CDR2 FQNEAQ (reference sequence). CDR3 DNA sequence: TGTGCCAGCAGCTTCAAAGACAGAAACACCGGGGAGCTGTTTTTT. Its translation is CASSFKDRNTGELFF.

The count of this clone is one. The genes are TRBV7-8 and TRBJ1-6; perhaps TRBD1 as D (5 bases). There are 17 residues in the CDR3. V was clipped by 2 bases and J by 2 bases, with 13 bases between them. Looked up from germline, CDR1 is SGHVS and CDR2 is FQNEAQ. This CDR3 is CASSLMSSGTYNSPLHF. The CDR3 nucleotides read TGTGCCAGCAGCTTAATGAGTTCAGGGACCTATAATTCACCCCTCCACTTT. Full variable domain (rest looked up from reference TRBV7-8 and TRBJ1-6): GAGVSQSPRYKVAKRGQDVALRCDPISGHVSLFWYQQALGQGPEFLTYFQNEAQLDKSGLPSDRFFAERPEGSVSTLKIQRTQQEDSAVYLCASSLMSSGTYNSPLHFGNGTRLTVT.

The chain uses TRBV30 and TRBJ1-1, with no clear D. CDR1 and CDR2 (germline): GTSNPN, SVGIG (reference sequence). The CDR3 consists of 11 residues. The V end was cut by 1 base, the J end by 6 bases, with 6 bases between. CDR3 coding DNA: TGTGCCTGGAGTGCCGGGGCTGAAGCTTTCTTT. Translation: CAWSAGAEAFF.

There are a few counts of this clone. The V call is TRBV6-2 or TRBV6-3, the J call TRBJ1-1, with TRBD1 as a possible D gene (6 bases). Germline V lookup: CDR1 MNHEY, CDR2 SVGEGT. The V and J ends lost 5 bases and 7 bases respectively, with 11 bases between them. The CDR3 consists of 12 residues. Written as DNA, the CDR3 is TGTGCCAGCAGTGACAGGAGCTATGAAGCTTTCTTT. Translation gives CASSDRSYEAFF.

The chain uses TRBV21-1 and TRBJ2-1; TRBD2, as called in the table, went unchecked against the DNA. TRBV21-1 is deemed a pseudogene. This CDR3 comprises 16 residues. Here the CDR3 reads CASSDGALAAYNEQFF. CDR3 in DNA: TGTGCCAGCAGCGACGGTGCACTAGCGGCCTACAATGAGCAGTTCTTC.

V and J are TRBV9 and TRBJ1-6, with D uncertain. This CDR3 spans 15 amino acids. V was cut by 2 bases and J by 5 bases, with 11 bases left in between. The V gene's germline CDR1 is SGDLS and CDR2 YYNGEE. CDR3 DNA: TGTGCCAGCAGCGTCGGGAACGCCAATAATTCACCCCTCCACTTT. It encodes CASSVGNANNSPLHF.

The chain links TRBV18 to TRBJ1-2, with TRBD1 matching over 10 bases. V lost 4 bases, J lost 8 bases, and 7 bases stayed unmatched. The CDR3 has 14 residues. Per germline, CDR1 KGHSH and CDR2 LQKENI. CDR3 residues: CASSLTGGEDGYTF. The CDR3 DNA reads as TGTGCCAGCTCACTGACAGGGGGCGAGGACGGCTACACCTTC.

This chain uses TRBV29-1 with TRBJ1-1; the match to TRBD1 covers 7 bases. This CDR3 contains 13 residues. V shed 7 bases, J shed 4 bases, and the junction held 9 bases outside the gene matches. Germline V lookup: CDR1 SQVTM, CDR2 ANQGSEA. In DNA form, the CDR3 reads TGCAGCGGGCGACAGGGTTTGGTCACTGAAGCTTTCTTT. It is translated as CSGRQGLVTEAFF. Together with reference TRBV29-1 and TRBJ1-1, the CDR3 gives the full variable domain: SAVISQKPSRDICQRGTSLTIQCQVDSQVTMMFWYRQQPGQSLTLIATANQGSEATYESGFVIDKFPISRPNLTFSTLTVSNMSPEDSSIYLCSGRQGLVTEAFFGQGTRLTVV.

The gene calls are TRBV18 and TRBJ2-7, with 10 positions matching TRBD1. The CDR3 is 15 residues long. The V and J ends lost 2 bases and 3 bases, in that order; junction bases with no gene match: 4. Germline assignment: CDR1 KGHSH and CDR2 LQKENI. CDR3 sequence: CASSPSGTGVYEQYF. The CDR3 nucleotides read TGTGCCAGCTCACCATCCGGGACAGGGGTCTACGAGCAGTACTTC. The full variable domain, rest sourced from reference TRBV18 and TRBJ2-7, is NAGVMQNPRHLVRRRGQEARLRCSPMKGHSHVYWYRQLPEEGLKFMVYLQKENIIDESGMPKERFSAEFPKEGPSILRIQQVVRGDSAAYFCASSPSGTGVYEQYFGPGTRLTVT.

The genes are TRBV10-2 and TRBJ2-3; D is perhaps TRBD1 (6 bases). Per germline, CDR1 WSHSY and CDR2 SAAADI. This CDR3 has 13 residues. V was cut by 8 bases and J by 4 bases, with 13 bases left in between. The CDR3 protein is CASRDNGADTQYF. CDR3 nucleotide sequence: TGCGCCAGCCGGGACAACGGGGCAGATACGCAGTATTTT.

This clone was seen once. This chain joins TRBV29-1 and TRBJ2-1; 13 nucleotides agree with TRBD2. Losses at the gene ends were 6 bases for V and 8 bases for J; bases not matched to a gene: 7. Looked up from germline, CDR1 is SQVTM and CDR2 is ANQGSEA. The CDR3 sequence is 14 residues long. The CDR3 nucleotides are TGCAGCGTCCGACTAGCGGGAGGTGTCGATGAGCAGTTCTTC. Its translation is CSVRLAGGVDEQFF.

The chain uses TRBV27 and TRBJ1-2, with TRBD1 matching 9 bases. V shed 3 bases, J shed 10 bases, and the junction held 3 bases outside the gene matches. From germline, CDR1 is MNHEY and CDR2 SMNVEV (reference sequence). This CDR3 is 12 amino acids long. The CDR3 sequence is CASSLDRGSYTF. DNA for the CDR3: TGTGCCAGCAGTTTGGACAGGGGTTCCTACACCTTC.

The chain uses TRBV11-2 and TRBJ1-4, with TRBD1 matching 7 bases. The trim removed 4 bases at V and 2 bases at J, leaving 13 bases unmatched. Per the germline V gene, CDR1 is SGHAT and CDR2 is FQNNGV. There are 18 residues in the CDR3. The CDR3 DNA sequence: TGTGCCAGCAGCTCGAAGAAACGAGACAGGGTGACTAATGAAAAACTGTTTTTT. This codes for CASSSKKRDRVTNEKLFF.

The V call is TRBV19, the J call TRBJ1-3; the D is unclear. This CDR3 spans 15 amino acids. Looked up from germline, CDR1 is LNHDA and CDR2 is SQIVND (reference sequence). Trimming removed 5 bases from V and 0 bases from J, with 11 bases in between. Here the CDR3 reads CASSPTHHSGNTIYF. The CDR3 DNA reads as TGTGCCAGTAGTCCAACACATCACTCTGGAAACACCATATATTTT. Filled out from reference TRBV19 and TRBJ1-3, the complete variable domain reads DGGITQSPKYLFRKEGQNVTLSCEQNLNHDAMYWYRQDPGQGLRLIYYSQIVNDFQKGDIAEGYSVSREKKESFPLTVTSAQKNPTAFYLCASSPTHHSGNTIYFGEGSWLTVV.

The chain joins TRBV10-3 to TRBJ2-2; 7 bases align to TRBD1. The CDR3 sequence is 13 residues long. Trimming removed 0 bases from V and 14 bases from J; junction bases left unmatched: 6. CDR1 is ENHRY and CDR2 is SYGVKD in the germline V gene. This CDR3 reads CAISESGRGNLFF. The CDR3 DNA reads TGTGCCATCAGTGAGTCAGGCAGGGGGAACCTGTTTTTT.

The J gene is TRBJ2-1, the V gene TRBV24-1; TRBD1 might be the D (5 bases). V was pared by 5 bases and J by 8 bases, with 27 bases between. CDR3 length: 18 amino acids. The germline V gene encodes CDR1 KGHDR and CDR2 SFDVKD. CDR3 protein: CATSGAVGAFGSSDEQFF. Written as DNA, the CDR3 is TGTGCCACCAGTGGGGCAGTTGGGGCTTTCGGTTCGAGTGATGAGCAGTTCTTC.

V gene TRBV5-1 combines with J gene TRBJ2-2, with a weak D call TRBD1 (5 bases). This CDR3 spans 17 amino acids. The ends were cut back, 0 bases at V and 5 bases at J, with 17 bases in the middle. From germline, CDR1 is SGHRS and CDR2 YFSETQ. CDR3 DNA sequence: TGCGCCAGCAGCTTGGGGGGAAACAGGTTTCAGACCGGGGAGCTGTTTTTT. Amino acid sequence: CASSLGGNRFQTGELFF.

The chain combines TRBV15 with TRBJ2-7; D is unclear. CDR3 length equals 15 residues. The germline CDR1 and CDR2 sequences are LNHNV and YYDKDF (reference sequence). V was clipped by 0 bases and J by 1 base, with 10 bases between them. CDR3 DNA: TGTGCCACCAGCAGAGATAATGGCTGGTCCTACGAGCAGTACTTC. Protein: CATSRDNGWSYEQYF. Full variable domain (rest looked up from reference TRBV15 and TRBJ2-7): DAMVIQNPRYQVTQFGKPVTLSCSQTLNHNVMYWYQQKSSQAPKLLFHYYDKDFNNEADTPDNFQSRRPNTSFCFLDIRSPGLGDTAMYLCATSRDNGWSYEQYFGPGTRLTVT.

The rearrangement links TRBV11-2 to TRBJ1-3, with D possibly matching TRBD1 (5 bases). Germline CDR1 is SGHAT and CDR2 is FQNNGV. V shed 7 bases and J shed 0 bases, with 10 bases lying between them. This CDR3 has 14 residues. The CDR3 here is CASMTDLSGNTIYF. The CDR3 DNA follows: TGTGCCAGCATGACAGACCTCTCTGGAAACACCATATATTTT.

The chain combines TRBV23-1 with TRBJ1-5; 7 nucleotides match TRBD1. TRBV23-1 is assigned to the ORF class and has an uncertain function. This CDR3 has 21 residues. V was pared by 4 bases and J by 0 bases, with 21 bases of the junction left unmatched. In DNA form, the CDR3 reads TGCGCCAGCAGTCCAAACGGACAGGCCAACCCTTTTCGTTATAGCAATCAGCCCCAGCATTTT. Encoded protein: CASSPNGQANPFRYSNQPQHF.

The chain links TRBV5-4 to TRBJ2-5, with D possibly being TRBD2 (6 bases). CDR3 length equals 14 residues. V shed 4 bases and J shed 5 bases, with 15 bases lying between them. Per the germline V gene, CDR1 is SGHNT and CDR2 is YYREEE (reference sequence). The CDR3 here is CASSQPGAKETQYF. CDR3 sequence (DNA): TGTGCCAGCAGCCAGCCGGGAGCCAAGGAGACCCAGTACTTC.

The chain is built from TRBV29-1 and TRBJ2-3, with 7 bases identical to TRBD2. CDR1 and CDR2 (germline): SQVTM, ANQGSEA. There are 13 residues in the CDR3. With V trimmed by 7 bases and J by 6 bases, 10 bases remained unmatched. The CDR3 nucleotides are TGCAGCGGTTCTAGCGGAGGAGCTGATACGCAGTATTTT. As protein: CSGSSGGADTQYF.